The rows below give T cell receptor beta chains drawn from one sample of a study of a mutant IDH1 vaccine in newly diagnosed glioma. No antigens are known for them. Repertoires were generated with immunoSEQ multiplex PCR, while TCRdb's copy carries only in-frame clones and drops some. Of about 56,000 clones listed, about 71% are singletons. Material: PBMCs, obtained from a glioma patient whose treatment included an IDH1 peptide vaccine. These receptors all stem from a man in his fifties with glioma. CDR3s include the opening cysteine and the closing phenylalanine or tryptophan. A D gene is named only where the DNA matches it firmly. The size of a clone is reported for some rows only, either as once, few or many, or as a class for expanded clones.

v_call,d_call,clone_size,j_call,cdr3_aa,cdr3_nt
TRBV14,NA,NA,TRBJ2-7,CASSQGGYEQYF,TGTGCCAGCAGCCAAGGGGGATACGAGCAGTACTTC
TRBV19,NA,once,TRBJ1-5,CASSHDRTGPQHF,TGTGCCAGTAGTCATGACAGGACCGGGCCCCAGCATTTT
TRBV6-5,NA,NA,TRBJ2-2,CASSRLAGELFF,TGTGCCAGCAGCCGGCTGGCCGGGGAGCTGTTTTTT
TRBV19,TRBD1,NA,TRBJ1-5,CASSITSGGGSNQPQHF,TGTGCCAGTAGTATAACTTCAGGGGGAGGAAGCAATCAGCCCCAGCATTTT
TRBV14,NA,few,TRBJ1-1,CASSQDQGWAFF,TGTGCCAGCAGCCAAGATCAGGGTTGGGCTTTCTTT
TRBV2,NA,NA,TRBJ1-4,CASSDRSTNEKLFF,TGTGCCAGCAGTGACAGATCAACTAATGAAAAACTGTTTTTT
TRBV5-1,TRBD1,NA,TRBJ1-1,CASSLGQGIVAEAFF,TGCGCCAGCAGCCTGGGACAGGGTATTGTGGCTGAAGCTTTCTTT
TRBV7-9,NA,NA,TRBJ2-2,CASSLHTGELFF,TGTGCCAGCAGCCTTCACACCGGGGAGCTGTTTTTT
TRBV2,TRBD1,NA,TRBJ2-7,CASSTRDRIYYEQYF,TGTGCCAGCAGTACCCGGGACAGAATTTACTACGAGCAGTACTTC
TRBV4-3,NA,NA,TRBJ2-7,CASSQDASHTYEQYF,TGCGCCAGCAGCCAAGATGCAAGCCACACCTACGAGCAGTACTTC
TRBV5-1,TRBD1,NA,TRBJ1-5,CASSSGTGFNQPQHF,TGCGCCAGCAGTTCCGGGACAGGCTTCAATCAGCCCCAGCATTTT
TRBV5-6,NA,NA,TRBJ1-2,CASSPRSFGYTF,TGTGCCAGCAGCCCCCGCAGTTTTGGCTACACCTTC
TRBV14,NA,NA,TRBJ1-1,CASSQEGARGTEAFF,TGTGCCAGCAGCCAAGAGGGGGCGCGAGGCACTGAAGCTTTCTTT
TRBV6-5,TRBD1,NA,TRBJ2-5,CASSYTTGSQETQYF,TGTGCCAGCAGTTACACGACAGGGAGCCAAGAGACCCAGTACTTC
TRBV19,TRBD1,NA,TRBJ2-5,CASSMQGAFLGTQYF,TGTGCCAGTAGTATGCAGGGGGCTTTTCTAGGGACCCAGTACTTC
TRBV30,NA,NA,TRBJ1-5,CAWSVRTMQTDRPQHF,TGTGCCTGGAGTGTACGGACAATGCAGACGGATCGGCCCCAGCATTTT
TRBV5-1,NA,few,TRBJ1-2,CASSLEGGGIGGYTF,TGCGCCAGCAGCTTGGAAGGTGGAGGGATCGGTGGCTACACCTTC
TRBV7-2,NA,NA,TRBJ1-1,CASSLDPANTEAFF,TGTGCCAGCAGCTTAGATCCGGCCAACACTGAAGCTTTCTTT
TRBV25-1,TRBD2,NA,TRBJ2-5,CASRLAGGPEETQYF,TGTGCCAGCAGACTAGCGGGGGGGCCTGAAGAGACCCAGTACTTC
TRBV19,TRBD1,NA,TRBJ2-7,CASSIRQGSYEQYF,TGTGCCAGTAGTATTCGACAGGGCTCCTACGAGCAGTACTTC
TRBV15,TRBD2,NA,TRBJ2-1,CATSSSGTRVREQFF,TGTGCCACCAGCAGCTCCGGGACTAGGGTGAGGGAGCAGTTCTTC
TRBV6-6,TRBD1,NA,TRBJ2-7,CASTRVTGGFIEYF,TGTGCCAGCACTCGGGTGACAGGGGGATTTATTGAGTACTTC
TRBV5-1,TRBD1,NA,TRBJ1-4,CASSLQTGGNEKLFF,TGCGCCAGCAGCTTGCAGACAGGGGGAAATGAAAAACTGTTTTTT
TRBV30,NA,few,TRBJ1-1,CAWSPQVNTEAFF,TGTGCCTGGAGTCCCCAGGTGAACACTGAAGCTTTCTTT
TRBV15,NA,NA,TRBJ1-1,CATSAPRVAFF,TGTGCCACCAGCGCACCAAGGGTGGCTTTCTTT
TRBV27,NA,NA,TRBJ2-3,CASSLGTGYTDTQYF,TGTGCCAGCAGTTTAGGGACCGGCTACACAGATACGCAGTATTTT
TRBV19,NA,NA,TRBJ1-2,CASSMAWEDLGGYTF,TGTGCCAGTAGTATGGCCTGGGAGGATCTAGGTGGCTACACCTTC
TRBV30,NA,NA,TRBJ1-6,CAWRMARNSPLHF,TGTGCCTGGAGAATGGCTCGTAATTCACCCCTCCACTTT
TRBV7-2,TRBD1,once,TRBJ2-1,CASSLEQGKQFF,TGTGCCAGCAGCTTAGAACAGGGGAAGCAGTTCTTC
TRBV7-9,NA,NA,TRBJ2-7,CASSLDSYYEQYF,TGTGCCAGCAGCTTGGACAGCTACTACGAGCAGTACTTC
TRBV7-2,NA,NA,TRBJ2-7,CASKLGASPDYEQYF,TGTGCCAGCAAACTTGGGGCTAGCCCAGATTACGAGCAGTACTTC
TRBV9,TRBD1,NA,TRBJ2-7,CASNPGQGTYEQYF,TGTGCCAGCAATCCGGGACAGGGAACCTACGAGCAGTACTTC
TRBV19,TRBD2,medium-sized,TRBJ2-2,CASRTSGDTGELFF,TGTGCCAGTCGGACTAGCGGGGACACCGGGGAGCTGTTTTTT
TRBV2,NA,NA,TRBJ1-5,CASSADSSSNQPQHF,TGTGCCAGCAGTGCTGACAGCTCGAGCAATCAGCCCCAGCATTTT
TRBV2,NA,few,TRBJ1-4,CASAGGRGRLFF,TGTGCCAGCGCTGGGGGGCGGGGGCGTCTGTTTTTT
TRBV30,NA,NA,TRBJ1-5,CAWSDGDQPQHF,TGTGCCTGGAGTGATGGGGATCAGCCCCAGCATTTT
TRBV14,NA,NA,TRBJ1-3,CASSNTGGSSSGNTIYF,TGTGCCAGCAGCAATACCGGTGGGAGCTCCTCTGGAAACACCATATATTTT
TRBV5-1,NA,NA,TRBJ1-1,CASSLGEGTEAFF,TGCGCCAGCAGCTTGGGGGAGGGCACTGAAGCTTTCTTT
TRBV18,NA,NA,TRBJ1-6,CASSQGQNNSPLHF,TGTGCCAGCTCACAAGGACAGAATAATTCACCCCTCCACTTT
TRBV5-1,TRBD1,NA,TRBJ1-5,CASSTTGAEGQPQHF,TGCGCCAGCAGCACAACAGGGGCGGAGGGGCAGCCCCAGCATTTT
TRBV2,NA,once,TRBJ1-5,CASSFTPGTGNQPQHF,TGTGCCAGCAGTTTCACTCCCGGGACCGGCAATCAGCCCCAGCATTTT
TRBV5-4,TRBD1,NA,TRBJ2-7,CASSPTGTGSYEQYF,TGTGCCAGCAGCCCTACCGGGACAGGGTCCTACGAGCAGTACTTC
TRBV7-9,NA,NA,TRBJ1-4,CASSPRGGSTNEKLFF,TGTGCCAGCAGCCCCCGGGGGGGGTCAACTAATGAAAAACTGTTTTTT
TRBV7-9,TRBD1,NA,TRBJ1-2,CAATPGQTNYGYTF,TGTGCCGCCACTCCGGGACAGACTAACTATGGCTACACCTTC
TRBV5-1,NA,NA,TRBJ1-3,CASSLGDSGNTIYF,TGCGCCAGCAGCCTTGGTGACTCTGGAAACACCATATATTTT
TRBV6-1,NA,NA,TRBJ1-5,CASSEELGGQPQHF,TGTGCCAGCAGTGAAGAGCTGGGGGGCCAGCCCCAGCATTTT
TRBV6-4,NA,NA,TRBJ2-2,CASSDFTGELFF,TGTGCCAGCAGTGATTTCACCGGGGAGCTGTTTTTT
TRBV30,TRBD1,NA,TRBJ2-3,CAWSKGAGDTQYF,TGTGCCTGGAGTAAGGGGGCCGGGGATACGCAGTATTTT
TRBV6-6,NA,NA,TRBJ1-3,CAYRPEGPGNTIYF,TGTGCCTACCGGCCGGAGGGGCCCGGAAACACCATATATTTT
TRBV9,TRBD1,NA,TRBJ2-3,CASSVVSSGTGGTDTQYF,TGTGCCAGCAGCGTAGTATCTTCTGGGACAGGGGGCACAGATACGCAGTATTTT
TRBV4-2,NA,NA,TRBJ1-2,CASSQQQGGGYTF,TGTGCCAGCAGCCAACAACAGGGAGGTGGCTACACCTTC
TRBV19,NA,medium-sized,TRBJ1-5,CASRGDNQPQHF,TGTGCCAGTAGAGGGGACAATCAGCCCCAGCATTTT
TRBV6-5,TRBD2,NA,TRBJ2-5,CASGLAGGQETQYF,TGTGCCAGCGGCCTCGCGGGGGGTCAAGAGACCCAGTACTTC
TRBV5-4,NA,NA,TRBJ1-2,CASSDTNYGYTF,TGTGCCAGCAGCGACACTAACTATGGCTACACCTTC
TRBV5-6,TRBD2,few,TRBJ2-5,CASSPYGGTQETQYF,TGTGCCAGCAGCCCATACGGGGGGACCCAAGAGACCCAGTACTTC
TRBV27,NA,NA,TRBJ1-1,CASISRGDMNTEAFF,TGTGCCAGCATCTCGCGGGGAGACATGAACACTGAAGCTTTCTTT
TRBV5-1,TRBD1,NA,TRBJ1-1,CASSWSGQGNTEAFF,TGCGCCAGCAGCTGGAGTGGACAGGGGAACACTGAAGCTTTCTTT
TRBV5-1,TRBD1,NA,TRBJ1-1,CASSLGTGGPEAFF,TGCGCCAGCAGCTTGGGGACAGGGGGACCTGAAGCTTTCTTT
TRBV7-2,NA,NA,TRBJ2-1,CASSPDLYNEQFF,TGTGCCAGCAGCCCAGACTTGTACAATGAGCAGTTCTTC
TRBV19,NA,few,TRBJ1-1,CASSMGLTGHRWTEAFF,TGTGCCAGTAGTATGGGGTTGACGGGACACCGTTGGACTGAAGCTTTCTTT